The T cell receptor (beta chain) under discussion was sequenced for a study of CD8 T cells in ankylosing spondylitis. This CDR3 has 16 residues. Per the germline V gene, CDR1 is MNHEY and CDR2 is SVGAGI. The V segment lost 4 bases and the J segment 4 bases; nucleotides outside the gene matches: 7. In TCRdb, the 5' RACE reads were re-called with MiXCR into one record per CDR3 protein. The sample includes around 31,000 distinct CDR3 sequences, more than 25% seen only once; the top ten take roughly 44%. The TCR comes from a male donor with ankylosing spondylitis. Sequencing was performed on synovial fluid, either unsorted or a sorted T cell fraction (not recorded which). The rearrangement uses TRBV6-5 and TRBJ2-2, with 9 bases that match TRBD1. CDR3: CASSLAAGQGTGELFF. The CDR3 DNA is TGTGCCAGCAGTTTAGCGGCGGGACAGGGCACCGGGGAGCTGTTTTTT.